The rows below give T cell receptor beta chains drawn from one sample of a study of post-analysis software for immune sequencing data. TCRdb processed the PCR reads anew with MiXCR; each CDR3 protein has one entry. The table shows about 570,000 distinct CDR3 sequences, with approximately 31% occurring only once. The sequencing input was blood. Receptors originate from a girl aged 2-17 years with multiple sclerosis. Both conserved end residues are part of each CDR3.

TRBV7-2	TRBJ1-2	CASSFLSQGAGYYGYTF
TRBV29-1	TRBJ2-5	CSVEGAKEIQYF
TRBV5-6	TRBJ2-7	CASSPGPAAYEQYF
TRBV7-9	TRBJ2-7	CASSYIAGATYEQYF
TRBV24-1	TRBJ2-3	CATSDSVTDTQYF
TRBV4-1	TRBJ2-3	CASSQPPVRDTQYF
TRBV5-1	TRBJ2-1	CASSLVGTHNEQFF
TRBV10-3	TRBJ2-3	CAISESPDSRTDTQYF
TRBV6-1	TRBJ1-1	CASSGVEVPFF
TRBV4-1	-	CASSHPGSQDEQYF
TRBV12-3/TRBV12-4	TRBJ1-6	CASSTRQPGSSPLHF
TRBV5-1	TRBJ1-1	CASSFDRGVTEAFF
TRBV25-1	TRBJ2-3	CASSRTGTGVTDTQYF
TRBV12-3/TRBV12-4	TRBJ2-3	CASSLFGLTVTQYF
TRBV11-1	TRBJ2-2	CASRRDSTGELFF
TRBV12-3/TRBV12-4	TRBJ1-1	CASSLRREAVLVAFF
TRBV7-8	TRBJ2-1	CASSHPPGLVYNEQFF
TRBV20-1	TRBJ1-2	CSARPTTNYGYTF
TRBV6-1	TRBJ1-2	CASRRQGAWGYTF
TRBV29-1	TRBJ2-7	CSDQTDGPRTQYF
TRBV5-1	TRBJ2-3	CATKRLAGTGDTQYF
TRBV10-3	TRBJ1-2	CAIRILTAANYGYTF
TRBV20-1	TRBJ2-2	CSARVPGWNTGELFF
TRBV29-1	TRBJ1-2	CSVANPDREIHGYTF
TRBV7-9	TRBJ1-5	CASSQGGLRNQPQHF
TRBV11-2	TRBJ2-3	CASSLVQESDTQYF
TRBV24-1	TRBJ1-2	CATSDSGTGDGYTF
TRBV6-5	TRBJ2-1	CASSYSGLAGGGHEQFF
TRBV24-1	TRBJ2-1	CATSEPKGFAGVRDNEQFF
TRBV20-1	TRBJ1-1	CSARGGGMNTEAFF
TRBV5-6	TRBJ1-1	CASSLAGQGDPGAFF
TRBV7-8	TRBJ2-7	CASRPTGGSYEQYF
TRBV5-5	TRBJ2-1	CASSLEVGTLWEQFF
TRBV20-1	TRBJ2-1	CSARDGSGRRGGEQFF
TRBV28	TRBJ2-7	CASSSPGQTSSYEQYF
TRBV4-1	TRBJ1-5	CASSQDGRIQPQHF
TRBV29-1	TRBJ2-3	CSVDGTASGTDTQYF
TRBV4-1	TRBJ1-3	CASSQGAGNTIYF
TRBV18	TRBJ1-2	CASWDQNYGYTF
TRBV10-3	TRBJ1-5	CAISAQGEEPQHF
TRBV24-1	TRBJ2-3	CATSDRTGVRTDTQYF
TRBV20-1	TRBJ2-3	CSARTTEGTDTQYF
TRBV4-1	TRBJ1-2	CASSQAGLNYGYTF
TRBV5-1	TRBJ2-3	CASTLMDTQYF
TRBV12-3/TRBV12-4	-	CASSLKLPPGTQYF
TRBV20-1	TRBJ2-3	CSAGRTGADTQYF
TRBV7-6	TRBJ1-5	CASSLGGTGLLGPQHF
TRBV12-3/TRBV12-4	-	CATSFGSSGLETQYF
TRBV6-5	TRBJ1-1	CASSSRVGTTEAFF
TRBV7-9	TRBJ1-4	CASSSGLGEKLFF
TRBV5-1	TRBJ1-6	CASSFRAGDDSPLHF
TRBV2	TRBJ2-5	CASTGTGLSDEQYF
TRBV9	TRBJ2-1	CASSKGNTLEEFF
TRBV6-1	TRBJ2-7	CASNFGQGDEQYF
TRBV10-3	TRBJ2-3	CAIKQGAQRDTQYF